The 7 T cell receptor beta chains listed next were all sequenced from one sample in a study of cytomegalovirus exposure and HLA in healthy donors (dated by TCRdb to the late 2010s). Libraries were built with the immunoSEQ multiplex PCR assay. The multiplex PCR relied on a mix of 60 forward primers for TCR Vbeta segments and 13 reverse primers for TCR Jbeta segments. Drawn from immuneACCESS, this table holds only the in-frame rearrangements with V and J called that TCRdb kept. Clones are partly lost; checked studies trace under half to an unresolved V gene and leave the rest unexplained. In this sample the table shows 110,000 or so clones, 70% to 80% of which occur a single time. 4% to 4.5% of the sample is taken by the ten largest. The sample comprised PBMCs. The receptor source for this set is a woman aged 40 to 49 in good health and CMV-seropositive.

The V and J genes are TRBV5-8 and TRBJ2-5, with unresolved D. Germline CDR1 reads SGHTS; CDR2 reads YDEGEE. This CDR3 spans 13 amino acids. V was shortened by 4 bases and J by 5 bases, with 12 bases between the two germline ends. The CDR3 region is CASSTVARETQYF. The CDR3 region has the DNA TGTGCCAGCAGCACTGTCGCCAGGGAGACCCAGTACTTC.

A word on this clone: An end of the junction differs from the germline gene, which may be a read error. The chain links TRBV7-9 to TRBJ2-5, with D perhaps TRBD1 or TRBD2 (6 bases each). The CDR3 covers 16 residues. CDR1 and CDR2 (germline): SEHNR, FQNEAQ (reference sequence). The chain's CDR3 is CSSSLGGTLLQETQYF. The CDR3 DNA sequence: TGTTCCAGCAGCTTAGGGGGGACTTTATTACAAGAGACCCAGTACTTC.

Of note for this clone: Other DNA sequences in the sample encode the same CDR3. The genes are TRBV30 and TRBJ1-1; no firm D call. CDR1 GTSNPN and CDR2 SVGIG come from the germline V gene (reference sequence). V was pared by 0 bases and J by 1 base, with 6 bases between. The CDR3 sequence is 13 residues long. Here the CDR3 reads CAWSVRGNTEAFF. The CDR3 coding sequence is TGTGCCTGGAGTGTACGCGGGAACACTGAAGCTTTCTTT.

The chain joins TRBV5-1 to TRBJ2-3; D perhaps matches TRBD1 (6 bases). Germline CDR1 SGHRS, CDR2 YFSETQ. V was shortened by 5 bases and J by 0 bases, with 19 bases between the two germline ends. The CDR3 length is 17 residues. DNA for the CDR3: TGCGCCAGCAGAACACATTCCGGGACATTGAGCACAGATACGCAGTATTTT. Translation: CASRTHSGTLSTDTQYF.

This clone was seen a few times. The chain employs TRBV7-9 and TRBJ1-3; D gene uncertain. V was clipped by 5 bases and J by 1 base, with 12 bases between them. Germline lookup yields CDR1 SEHNR and CDR2 FQNEAQ (reference sequence). The CDR3 extends over 15 amino acids. CDR3 sequence (DNA): TGTGCCAGCAGCCCTGGGTCGGGATCTGGAAACACCATATATTTT. This gives the protein CASSPGSGSGNTIYF.

CDR3 in amino acids: CASSDRVLIDTQYF. The CDR3 nucleotides read TGTGCCAGCAGTGACAGGGTTCTAATAGATACGCAGTATTTT. The rearrangement uses TRBV27 and TRBJ2-3; 7 nucleotides align to TRBD1. The CDR3 contains 14 residues. Germline V CDR1 and CDR2: MNHEY, SMNVEV (reference sequence). The V and J ends lost 5 bases and 5 bases, in that order; junction bases with no gene match: 7.

CDR3 residues: CASSESYISGANVLTF. The CDR3 DNA is TGTGCCAGCAGTGAATCGTATATCTCTGGGGCCAACGTCCTGACTTTC. V usage is TRBV6-4 and J usage is TRBJ2-6; no clear D gene. Germline CDR1 is MRHNA and CDR2 is SNTAGT. V lost 3 bases to trimming and J lost 0 bases, with 9 bases between them. The CDR3 length is 16 residues.